What follows are 24 T cell receptor beta chains derived from one specimen sequenced in a study of blood T cell repertoires in COVID-19. Profiled with immunoSEQ multiplex PCR; TCRdb holds only in-frame clones, not every one. The data contain 140,000 to 150,000 clones, about 88% of them singletons. Sequencing was performed on peripheral blood. The receptors stem from a human donor in a cohort sampled during active COVID-19.

The V gene is TRBV13, the J gene TRBJ2-4; 9 nucleotides align to TRBD1. The CDR3 length is 17 residues. Germline values: CDR1 PRHDT, CDR2 FYEKMQ (reference sequence). The V and J ends lost 3 bases and 0 bases, in that order; junction bases with no gene match: 6. The CDR3 DNA follows: TGTGCCAGCAGCTTTGGACAGGGGCCCCTAGCCAAAAACATTCAGTACTTC. Its protein is CASSFGQGPLAKNIQYF.

The chain joins TRBV7-2 to TRBJ1-1; no definite D call. The CDR3 totals 13 residues. V gave up 3 bases and J gave up 3 bases, with 8 bases separating them. CDR1 is SGHTA and CDR2 is FQGNSA in the germline V gene. The CDR3 DNA is TGTGCCAGCAGCTTCTCAGAGGACACTGAAGCTTTCTTT. This sequence encodes CASSFSEDTEAFF.

The chain links TRBV30 to TRBJ1-6, with 7 bases lining up with TRBD1. After removal of 1 base from V and 8 bases from J, the junction contained 8 bases not matched to a gene. Germline V CDR1 and CDR2: GTSNPN, SVGIG (reference sequence). CDR3 size: 15 residues. CDR3 sequence reads: CAWSGLQGPDSPLHF. Written as DNA, the CDR3 is TGTGCCTGGAGTGGGCTACAGGGGCCGGATTCACCCCTCCACTTT.

The chain employs TRBV15 and TRBJ2-7, with 10 bases that match TRBD2. CDR1 and CDR2 (germline): LNHNV, YYDKDF (reference sequence). V trimming: 0 bases; J trimming: 2 bases; junction bases outside the gene matches: 4. There are 16 residues in the CDR3. The CDR3 bases are TGTGCCACCAGCAGAGAACTAGCGGGGACCCCCTACGAGCAGTACTTC. Encoded protein: CATSRELAGTPYEQYF.

The J gene is TRBJ1-6, the V gene TRBV7-8, with a tentative D call TRBD1 (6 bases). Per the germline V gene, CDR1 is SGHVS and CDR2 is FQNEAQ. This CDR3 is built from 13 residues. V lost 5 bases and J lost 7, with 9 bases in between. The CDR3 region is CASSEGGNSPLHF. CDR3 bases: TGTGCCAGCAGCGAGGGGGGGAATTCACCCCTCCACTTT.

In this sample, this clone turned up once. This sequence joins TRBV5-1 and TRBJ2-1; 13 positions match TRBD2. The CDR3 totals 16 residues. V dropped 7 bases and J dropped 6; count of bases not matched to a gene: 10. The germline gives CDR1 SGHRS, CDR2 YFSETQ. The DNA for the CDR3 is TGCGCCAGCGGAAAGACCAGGACTAGCGGGAGCAATGAGCAGTTCTTC. This translates into CASGKTRTSGSNEQFF.

The CDR3 region has the DNA TGTGCCTGGATCGACAGCGACACTGAAGCTTTCTTT. It yields the protein CAWIDSDTEAFF. The V and J genes are TRBV30 and TRBJ1-1, with D maybe TRBD1 (5 bases). V shed 4 bases and J shed 3 bases, with 9 bases lying between them. Germline V lookup: CDR1 GTSNPN, CDR2 SVGIG (reference sequence). The CDR3 covers 12 residues.

The V call is TRBV5-1, the J call TRBJ1-1; D is unresolved. This CDR3 is 13 amino acids long. Germline V CDR1 and CDR2: SGHRS, YFSETQ. The V end lost 0 bases, the J end lost 4 bases, and 7 bases lay between the germline ends. In DNA form, the CDR3 reads TGCGCCAGCAGCTTGGCCAGACTCACTGAAGCTTTCTTT. Translation gives CASSLARLTEAFF.

The rearrangement links TRBV10-3 to TRBJ1-1; 8 bases fit TRBD1. There are 14 residues in the CDR3. The germline V gene encodes CDR1 ENHRY and CDR2 SYGVKD. V lost 2 bases and J lost 4; bases outside the gene matches: 3. CDR3 bases: TGTGCCATCAGTGAGGACAGGGGTGGCACTGAAGCTTTCTTT. This translates into CAISEDRGGTEAFF.

This clone showed up just a few times. The rearrangement links TRBV5-4 to TRBJ1-6, with a possible D match to TRBD1 (5 bases). The CDR3 runs to 15 residues. The germline V and J ends were trimmed by 1 base and 7 bases, with 12 bases remaining between them. Germline V gene data show CDR1 as SGHNT and CDR2 as YYREEE (reference sequence). The CDR3 here is CASSLNQGGNSPLHF. CDR3 bases: TGTGCCAGCAGCTTGAATCAGGGAGGCAATTCACCCCTCCACTTT.

This clone was found once. V and J are TRBV12-5 and TRBJ1-1; D uncertain. Trimming left V 0 bases short and J 0 bases short, with 17 bases between. CDR3 size: 18 residues. Germline-derived CDR1 and CDR2 are LGHNT and FRNRAP. The CDR3 nucleotides are TGTGCTAGTGGTTTGGTACTGAGGCCATCAGAGGTGAACACTGAAGCTTTCTTT. It specifies CASGLVLRPSEVNTEAFF. The whole variable domain, remainder taken from reference TRBV12-5 and TRBJ1-1, is DARVTQTPRHKVTEMGQEVTMRCQPILGHNTVFWYRQTMMQGLELLAYFRNRAPLDDSGMPKDRFSAEMPDATLATLKIQPSEPRDSAVYFCASGLVLRPSEVNTEAFFGQGTRLTVV.

The chain recombines TRBV15 with TRBJ1-5; the match to TRBD1 covers 7 bases. CDR1 is LNHNV and CDR2 is YYDKDF in the germline V gene (reference sequence). Trimming took 0 bases from V and 6 from J; bases not matched to a gene: 8. The CDR3 sequence is 16 residues long. The chain's CDR3 is CATSRDYEQGRQPQHF. The CDR3 DNA is TGTGCCACCAGCAGAGATTATGAACAGGGGCGTCAGCCCCAGCATTTT.

This clone was seen once. CDR3 sequence reads: CASSKGSGANVLTF. CDR3 coding DNA: TGTGCCAGCAGTAAGGGGTCTGGGGCCAACGTCCTGACTTTC. The J gene is TRBJ2-6, the V gene TRBV25-1; D might be TRBD1 (5 bases). From germline, CDR1 is MGHDK and CDR2 SYGVNS. Trimming removed 5 bases from V and 1 base from J, with 6 bases in between. The CDR3 length is 14 residues.

The sample holds one count of this clone. J is TRBJ2-2 and V is TRBV15, with 7 bases matching TRBD2. CDR1 and CDR2 (germline): LNHNV, YYDKDF (reference sequence). Unmatched junction bases numbered 7, after V lost 0 bases and J lost 6 bases. The CDR3 runs to 16 residues. The CDR3 nucleotides read TGTGCCACCAGCAGAGATTGGGGACTAACCTCCGGGGAGCTGTTTTTT. Translation: CATSRDWGLTSGELFF.

The J gene is TRBJ2-5, the V gene TRBV3-1 (or the pseudogene TRBV3-2); 15 bases fit TRBD2. This CDR3 region has 18 residues. Germline V gene sequence: CDR1 LGHDT, CDR2 YNNKEL (reference sequence). V shed 4 bases, J shed 0 bases, and the junction held 6 bases outside the gene matches. DNA of the CDR3: TGTGCCAGCAGCCTCAGGACTAGCGGGAGGGTGGACCAAGAGACCCAGTACTTC. Protein: CASSLRTSGRVDQETQYF.

The CDR3 loop is CAWSVPGLAGKTQYF. The CDR3, as DNA: TGTGCCTGGAGTGTACCGGGACTAGCGGGGAAGACCCAGTACTTC. V and J are TRBV30 and TRBJ2-5, with 13 bases matching TRBD2. Per the germline V gene, CDR1 is GTSNPN and CDR2 is SVGIG (reference sequence). The CDR3 consists of 15 residues. V gave up 0 bases and J gave up 6 bases; unmatched junction bases: 4.

This chain links TRBV18 with TRBJ2-7; tentatively, D is TRBD1 (5 bases). This CDR3 is 16 amino acids long. Germline loops: CDR1 KGHSH, CDR2 LQKENI. With 1 base removed from V and 0 bases from J, the gap between germline ends came to 13 bases. This CDR3 is CASSPRGKGSSYEQYF. The CDR3 nucleotides read TGTGCCAGCTCACCACGGGGAAAGGGGTCCTCCTACGAGCAGTACTTC.

The chain joins TRBV2 to TRBJ1-1; no reliable D call. Trimming took 3 bases from V and 1 from J, leaving 21 bases between them. The CDR3 runs 18 residues. Germline V gene data show CDR1 as SNHLY and CDR2 as FYNNEI. The CDR3 sequence is CASSDGVNSNGPNTEAFF. CDR3 DNA: TGTGCCAGCAGTGACGGGGTCAACTCTAACGGACCGAACACTGAAGCTTTCTTT.

The chain recombines TRBV3-1 (or the pseudogene TRBV3-2) with TRBJ1-1, with 7 nucleotides matching TRBD1. Germline CDR1 reads LGHDT; CDR2 reads YNNKEL (reference sequence). Losses at the gene ends were 1 base for V and 4 bases for J; bases not matched to a gene: 3. The CDR3 runs 14 residues. Written as DNA, the CDR3 is TGTGCCAGCAGCCAAGTCCCAGGGGGCACTGAAGCTTTCTTT. This translates into CASSQVPGGTEAFF.

This chain links TRBV15 with TRBJ2-2; 7 nucleotides match TRBD1. Germline trimming cut 3 bases from V and 6 bases from J; bases unmatched to any gene: 19. The CDR3 consists of 19 residues. Germline V CDR1 and CDR2: LNHNV, YYDKDF (reference sequence). The DNA of the CDR3 is TGTGCCACCAGCAGGGCCAAGACAGGGAGATACCCATCCGCCGGGGAGCTGTTTTTT. Residues: CATSRAKTGRYPSAGELFF. The full variable domain, its missing parts supplied by reference TRBV15 and TRBJ2-2, is DAMVIQNPRYQVTQFGKPVTLSCSQTLNHNVMYWYQQKSSQAPKLLFHYYDKDFNNEADTPDNFQSRRPNTSFCFLDIRSPGLGDTAMYLCATSRAKTGRYPSAGELFFGEGSRLTVL.

V usage is TRBV7-9 and J usage is TRBJ2-7; tentatively, D is TRBD1 (6 bases). CDR3 size: 12 residues. CDR1 is SEHNR and CDR2 is FQNEAQ in the germline V gene (reference sequence). The V and J ends lost 8 bases and 7 bases respectively, with 15 bases between them. The CDR3 coding sequence is TGTGCCAGCTCCCGGGACACGGGGGAGCAGTACTTC. Its translation is CASSRDTGEQYF. Looking up the rest from reference TRBV7-9 and TRBJ2-7 gives the full variable domain: DTGVSQNPRHKITKRGQNVTFRCDPISEHNRLYWYRQTLGQGPEFLTYFQNEAQLEKSRLLSDRFSAERPKGSFSTLEIQRTEQGDSAMYLCASSRDTGEQYFGPGTRLTVT.

The chain has TRBV7-2 and TRBJ1-1; possibly TRBD1 for D (6 bases). CDR3 length: 16 residues. CDR1 is SGHTA and CDR2 is FQGNSA in the germline V gene. V was trimmed by 5 bases and J by 1 base, leaving 17 bases between them. In nucleotides, the CDR3 is TGTGCCAGCAGCCTACAGGGACCCCAAGGGAACACTGAAGCTTTCTTT. This codes for CASSLQGPQGNTEAFF.

CDR3 region: CASSYSLGRQGQNIQYF. CDR3 sequence (DNA): TGTGCCAGCAGTTACTCCCTTGGAAGGCAGGGTCAAAACATTCAGTACTTC. The rearrangement uses TRBV6-2 or TRBV6-3 and TRBJ2-4, with D possibly being TRBD1 (5 bases). The CDR3 is 17 residues long. Between the trimmed V and J ends, which lost 0 bases and 5 bases, there was a span of 17 bases. Per germline, CDR1 MNHEY and CDR2 SVGEGT.

This chain links TRBV28 with TRBJ1-2; no clear D. Per the germline V gene, CDR1 is MDHEN and CDR2 is SYDVKM. The CDR3 length is 13 residues. V was clipped by 2 bases and J by 6 bases, with 10 bases between them. The CDR3 loop is CASSLGQPDGYTF. For the CDR3, the DNA is TGTGCCAGCAGTTTAGGGCAACCCGATGGCTACACCTTC.